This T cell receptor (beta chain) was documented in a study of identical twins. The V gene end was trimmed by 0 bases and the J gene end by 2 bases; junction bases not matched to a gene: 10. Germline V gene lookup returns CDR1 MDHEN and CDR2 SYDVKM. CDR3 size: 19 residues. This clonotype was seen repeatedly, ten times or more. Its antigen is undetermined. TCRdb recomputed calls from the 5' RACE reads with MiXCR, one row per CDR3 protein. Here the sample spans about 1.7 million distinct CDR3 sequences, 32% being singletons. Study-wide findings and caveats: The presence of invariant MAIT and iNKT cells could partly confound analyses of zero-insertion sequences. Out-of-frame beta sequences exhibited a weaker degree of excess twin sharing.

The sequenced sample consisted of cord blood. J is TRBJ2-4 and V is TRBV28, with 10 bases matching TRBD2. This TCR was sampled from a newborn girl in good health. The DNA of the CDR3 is TGTGCCAGCAGTTTATGGCTAGCGGGAGAGGGGAGTACCAAAAACATTCAGTACTTC. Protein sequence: CASSLWLAGEGSTKNIQYF. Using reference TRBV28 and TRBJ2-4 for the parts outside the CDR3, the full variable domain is DVKVTQSSRYLVKRTGEKVFLECVQDMDHENMFWYRQDPGLGLRLIYFSYDVKMKEKGDIPEGYSVSREKKERFSLILESASTNQTSMYLCASSLWLAGEGSTKNIQYFGAGTRLSVL.